This record looks at one TCR beta chain sequence and its context. What it binds is not known. A clone one base away is much larger, so this may be a read error. This CDR3 is built from 16 residues. Germline CDR1 SQVTM, CDR2 ANQGSEA. Trimming left V 7 bases short and J 4 bases short, with 24 bases between. The data were obtained in a study of prognosis after radiotherapy for stage I lung cancer. On the study more broadly: The radiotherapy was SBRT split into 3 to 5 fractions, giving a biologically effective dose of at least 100 Gy.

Study-level results: Some patients went on to develop distant metastases. Their Shannon entropy after stereotactic body radiation therapy was lower, and its change from baseline was also lower. Differential TRBV and TRBJ gene usage was reported between patients with metastases and patients without them.

Genomic DNA yielded TCR beta CDR3, amplified by two-round multiplex PCR. The first PCR round targeted every TRBV and TRBJ gene with specific primers. TCRdb re-derived calls from the multiplex PCR reads in MiXCR, one entry per CDR3 protein. The repertoire includes about 31,000 distinct CDR3 sequences, approximately 30% of them detected once, and 33% sits in the top ten. The TCR comes from a donor over 45 with non-small cell lung cancer. The V gene is TRBV29-1, the J gene TRBJ2-3; TRBD2 might be the D (6 bases). The sequenced sample was PBMCs, obtained before or after stereotactic body radiation therapy (not recorded which). The CDR3 region is CSDQPGGGVGPDTQYF. The CDR3 nucleotides read TGCAGCGACCAACCCGGAGGAGGGGTAGGTCCAGATACGCAGTATTTT.